This passage covers 31 T cell receptor beta chains from one sample sequenced in a study of breast tumors, draining lymph nodes, adjacent tissues. The lymph nodes were axillary draining lymph nodes from breast cancer patients. TCRdb ran MiXCR on the multiplex PCR reads and lists one entry per CDR3 protein. The sample consists of about 230,000 distinct CDR3 sequences, 32% of them appearing once. Sequencing was performed on axillary lymph node tissue. The receptor source for this set is a female donor with breast cancer. Some clones in this sample may be carry-over from other donors' samples.

Note on this clonotype: Relative to the germline gene, one junction end is altered; a read error may explain this. The V call is TRBV24-1, the J call TRBJ2-1, with 8 bases matching TRBD1. From germline, CDR1 is KGHDR and CDR2 SFDVKD. CDR3 length: 16 amino acids. In nucleotides, the CDR3 is TGTGCCAGCAGTTCTCAGGCGGCTGACAGGGGCAATGAGCAGTTCTTC. The encoded protein is CASSSQAADRGNEQFF.

The chain uses TRBV7-8 and TRBJ1-2; 7 nucleotides match TRBD1. Germline loops: CDR1 SGHVS, CDR2 FQNEAQ. CDR3 length: 15 residues. With V trimmed by 4 bases and J by 0 bases, 5 bases remained unmatched. CDR3 amino acids: CASSSDRTSNYGYTF. The CDR3 DNA sequence: TGTGCCAGCAGCTCGGACAGGACCTCTAACTATGGCTACACCTTC.

Points on this clonotype: One end of the junction does not line up with germline, which may come from a read error. This chain connects TRBV7-3 to TRBJ2-1; 9 nucleotides match TRBD2. The CDR3 totals 14 residues. Germline CDR1 reads SGHTA; CDR2 reads FQGTGA. CDR3 amino acids: CASSLGSSGVPPIF. Written as DNA, the CDR3 is TGTGCCAGCAGCTTAGGGTCTAGCGGGGTCCCTCCGATCTTC. Using reference TRBV7-3 and TRBJ2-1 for the parts outside the CDR3, the full variable domain is GAGVSQTPSNKVTEKGKYVELRCDPISGHTALYWYRQSLGQGPEFLIYFQGTGAADDSGLPNDRFFAVRPEGSVSTLKIQRTERGDSAVYLCASSLGSSGVPPIFGPGTRLTVL.

In this sample, this clonotype turned up many times. The chain recombines TRBV7-9 with TRBJ2-3; D unresolved. Germline CDR1 reads SEHNR; CDR2 reads FQNEAQ (reference sequence). The CDR3 sequence is 16 residues long. V was cut by 5 bases and J by 0 bases, with 15 bases left in between. This chain's CDR3 is CASSLISSTSTDTQYF. The CDR3 nucleotides are TGTGCCAGCAGCCTCATATCCTCGACTAGCACAGATACGCAGTATTTT.

Concerning this clonotype: It may be a read error: a sequence one base away is much more abundant. V is TRBV5-5 and J is TRBJ2-1; tentatively, D is TRBD2 (8 bases). The CDR3 extends over 16 amino acids. From germline, CDR1 is SGHKS and CDR2 YYEKEE (reference sequence). The CDR3 DNA follows: TGTGCCAGCTCCTCCTCTGGGACTAGGGGGCTCGATGAGCGGTTCTTC. It specifies CASSSSGTRGLDERFF.

This clonotype was counted many times. The chain is built from TRBV20-1 and TRBJ1-2, with 7 bases matching TRBD1. J was trimmed by 6 bases and V by 4 bases; bases with no gene match: 17. Germline V gives CDR1 DFQATT, CDR2 SNEGSKA (reference sequence). The CDR3 is made up of 16 amino acids. CDR3 DNA sequence: TGCAGTGCTACCCCGGGACAGATTTTGTCTGTGGATGGCTACACCTTC. The encoded protein is CSATPGQILSVDGYTF.

This clonotype was recorded many times. V gene TRBV19 combines with J gene TRBJ1-3, with D possibly matching TRBD1 (6 bases). The V gene lost 7 bases and the J gene lost 0 bases, with 10 bases spanning the gap. Germline CDR1 reads LNHDA; CDR2 reads SQIVND (reference sequence). The CDR3 is made up of 14 amino acids. The DNA for the CDR3 is TGTGCCAGTATGGTCAGGGGCTCTGGAAACACCATATATTTT. Its translation: CASMVRGSGNTIYF. The full variable domain, with the rest looked up from reference TRBV19 and TRBJ1-3, is DGGITQSPKYLFRKEGQNVTLSCEQNLNHDAMYWYRQDPGQGLRLIYYSQIVNDFQKGDIAEGYSVSREKKESFPLTVTSAQKNPTAFYLCASMVRGSGNTIYFGEGSWLTVV.

This clonotype appeared a few times. With a much larger clone just one base away, this may be a read error. The rearrangement uses TRBV20-1 and TRBJ2-1; maybe TRBD2 (6 bases). Germline CDR1 and CDR2: DFQATT and SNEGSKA (reference sequence). The CDR3 is 14 residues long. DNA for the CDR3: TGCAGTGCTAGGGGACTCGGACTATACACTGAGCAGTTCTTC. Translation gives CSARGLGLYTEQFF.

This clonotype was seen many times. The chain carries TRBV4-3 and TRBJ2-7; perhaps TRBD1 as D (6 bases). This CDR3 is built from 15 residues. V gave up 1 base and J gave up 3 bases, with 13 bases separating them. CDR1 is LGHNA, CDR2 YSLEER, per germline. Written as DNA, the CDR3 is TGCGCCAGCAGCCAAGCCTCAGAAGGGGGCTACGAGCAGTACTTC. Residues: CASSQASEGGYEQYF.

The J gene is TRBJ1-5, the V gene TRBV7-2; D remains unclear. Germline loops: CDR1 SGHTA, CDR2 FQGNSA. Between the trimmed V and J ends, which lost 6 bases and 4 bases, there was a span of 13 bases. There are 14 residues in the CDR3. For the CDR3, the DNA is TGTGCCAGCAGTTACTCCGAGGGAAATCAGCCCCAGCATTTT. Translation: CASSYSEGNQPQHF.

In the case of this clonotype: Just one base apart from a much larger clone, this may be a read error. The V gene is TRBV20-1, the J gene TRBJ2-5, with 10 bases lining up with TRBD2. CDR1 is DFQATT, CDR2 SNEGSKA, per germline (reference sequence). The CDR3 loop spans 11 amino acids. CDR3 DNA sequence: TGCAGTGCTGGACTAGCGGAGACCCAGTCCTTC. Protein product: CSAGLAETQSF.

This chain joins TRBV5-4 and TRBJ2-5; possible D gene TRBD1, 6 bases. Trimming cost V 0 bases and J 5 bases, with 17 bases left between them. CDR3 length equals 16 residues. Germline V gene sequence: CDR1 SGHNT, CDR2 YYREEE (reference sequence). The CDR3 loop is CASSLGPAQGHETQYF. CDR3 bases: TGTGCCAGCAGCTTGGGACCGGCACAGGGACACGAGACCCAGTACTTC.

This clonotype was detected many times. At one end, the junction sequence differs from germline, possibly due to a read error. The chain carries TRBV7-7 and TRBJ2-2, with TRBD1 matching 10 bases. CDR3 length equals 16 residues. Germline CDR1 and CDR2: SSHAT and FNYEAQ (reference sequence). The CDR3 nucleotides read TGTGCTAGCAGCTTGGGACAGGGGCCGAACACCGGGGAGCTGTTTTTT. This gives the protein CASSLGQGPNTGELFF.

A note on this clonotype: Being one base from a much bigger clone, this may be a read error. The chain links TRBV6-6 to TRBJ2-7; TRBD2 agrees at 8 bases. CDR1 is MNHNY, CDR2 SVGAGI, per germline (reference sequence). CDR3 length: 15 amino acids. DNA for the CDR3: TGTGCCAGCAGTCACTCAGCGGGAGTGACCTACGAGCAGTACTTC. Translating gives CASSHSAGVTYEQYF.

This clonotype was counted once. The V and J genes are TRBV12-3 or TRBV12-4 and TRBJ1-2, with no clear D. V shed 2 bases and J shed 8 bases, with 3 bases lying between them. The CDR3 spans 10 residues. CDR3 amino acids: CASSLKGYTF. CDR3 nucleotide sequence: TGTGCCAGCAGTTTAAAGGGCTACACCTTC.

On this clonotype itself: Mismatch with germline at one junction end may stem from a read error. CDR3 DNA sequence: TGTGCCAGCAGCTTAGTAGCGGGAGGCCCCTACGAGCAGCACTTC. It codes for CASSLVAGGPYEQHF. This chain uses TRBV7-8 with TRBJ2-7; TRBD2 aligns across 10 bases. Germline V lookup: CDR1 SGHVS, CDR2 FQNEAQ. CDR3 size: 15 residues.

This clonotype was seen ten or more times. V gene TRBV4-3 combines with J gene TRBJ1-4; TRBD1 matches 7 bases. This CDR3 comprises 15 residues. The V gene end was trimmed by 5 bases and the J gene end by 5 bases; junction bases not matched to a gene: 8. Germline CDR1 and CDR2: LGHNA and YSLEER. The CDR3 protein is CASSSHRGQNEKLFF. The CDR3 DNA sequence: TGCGCCAGCAGCTCCCACAGGGGTCAGAATGAAAAACTGTTTTTT.

This clonotype has ten or more counts. The chain has TRBV3-1 and TRBJ2-5, with D possibly matching TRBD1 (6 bases). Germline CDR1 LGHDT, CDR2 YNNKEL (reference sequence). The V end lost 4 bases, the J end lost 2 bases, and 11 bases lay between the germline ends. The CDR3 length is 14 residues. As DNA, the CDR3 is TGTGCCAGCAGCCGCCGGACAGCACAAGAGACCCAGTACTTC. Translation gives CASSRRTAQETQYF.

This clonotype appeared a few times. A much larger clonotype is one base distant, so this may be a read error. J is TRBJ2-3 and V is TRBV20-1; tentatively, D is TRBD1 (5 bases). The CDR3 has 14 residues. Germline V CDR1 and CDR2: DFQATT, SNEGSKA (reference sequence). This CDR3 is CSASGARSTATQYF. The CDR3 DNA sequence: TGCAGTGCTAGTGGGGCAAGAAGCACAGCTACGCAGTATTTT.

In the case of this clonotype: This may be a read error, as it is one base from a much larger clone. The chain recombines TRBV5-1 with TRBJ2-1; no definite D call. The CDR3 contains 13 residues. From germline, CDR1 is SGHRS and CDR2 YFSETQ. The CDR3 is CASSLVTNNDQFF. CDR3 DNA sequence: TGCGCCAGCAGCTTGGTGACCAACAATGACCAGTTCTTC.

The rearrangement uses TRBV7-3 and TRBJ2-2; no reliable D call. V was pared by 1 base and J by 7 bases, with 4 bases between. CDR1 is SGHTA and CDR2 is FQGTGA in the germline V gene. This CDR3 is built from 12 residues. The CDR3 is CASSLNGGELFF. CDR3 nucleotides: TGTGCCAGCAGCTTAAATGGCGGGGAGCTGTTTTTT.

This clonotype was observed many times. The chain uses TRBV7-9 and TRBJ2-1; TRBD2 matches 11 bases. This CDR3 is built from 16 residues. V was pared by 3 bases and J by 6 bases, with 7 bases of the junction left unmatched. Looked up from germline, CDR1 is SEHNR and CDR2 is FQNEAQ (reference sequence). CDR3 residues: CASSFISGRGPNEQFF. In nucleotides, the CDR3 is TGTGCCAGCAGCTTTATTAGCGGGAGGGGGCCCAATGAGCAGTTCTTC.

This clonotype came up many times. This chain uses TRBV6-5 with TRBJ1-5, with a weak D call TRBD1 (6 bases). The germline CDR1 and CDR2 sequences are MNHEY and SVGAGI. V was pared by 5 bases and J by 7 bases, with 15 bases between. This CDR3 contains 14 residues. The CDR3 sequence: CASSHRPGGQPQHF. CDR3 coding DNA: TGTGCCAGCAGTCACCGCCCCGGGGGCCAGCCCCAGCATTTT.

This clonotype was recorded at least ten times. The CDR3 loop is CASSRTEQETQYF. CDR3 coding DNA: TGTGCCAGCAGCCGGACAGAGCAAGAGACCCAGTACTTC. The chain joins TRBV12-3 or TRBV12-4 to TRBJ2-5, with D maybe TRBD1 (6 bases). Trimming shortened V by 6 bases and J by 2 bases, and 10 bases separated the two germline ends. CDR3 length equals 13 residues.

J is TRBJ2-3 and V is TRBV18, with 9 bases matching TRBD1. V dropped 3 bases and J dropped 3; count of bases not matched to a gene: 4. Germline V gene lookup returns CDR1 KGHSH and CDR2 LQKENI. CDR3 length: 15 residues. DNA of the CDR3: TGTGCCAGCTCACCGGGACAGGGAGCAACAGATACGCAGTATTTT. This translates into CASSPGQGATDTQYF.

Comment on this clonotype: Since no conserved phenylalanine or tryptophan closes the CDR3, a read error is the likely cause. The DNA is omitted, as the CDR3 cannot be located on it reliably, and the CDR3 follows TCRdb's listing. This chain links TRBV13 with TRBJ2-6. The CDR3 is made up of 9 amino acids, end residues included. CDR1 and CDR2 (germline): PRHDT, FYEKMQ (reference sequence). CDR3 region: CASSSLWTY.

This clonotype was detected ten times or more. The rearrangement joins TRBV6-1 to TRBJ2-2; possibly TRBD1 for D (5 bases). CDR1 MNHNS and CDR2 SASEGT come from the germline V gene. Trimming stripped 6 bases from V and 6 bases from J, with 14 bases between. The CDR3 loop spans 14 amino acids. CDR3 nucleotides: TGTGCCAGCAGGTCGGCGCCCAGGGCCGGGGAGCTGTTTTTT. It encodes CASRSAPRAGELFF.

This clonotype has ten or more counts. This chain links TRBV20-1 with TRBJ2-3; D is perhaps TRBD2 (5 bases). Germline values: CDR1 DFQATT, CDR2 SNEGSKA (reference sequence). With 5 bases removed from V and 0 bases from J, the gap between germline ends came to 12 bases. The length of the CDR3 is 14 residues. CDR3 coding DNA: TGCAGTGCTGGGTCCGGGGTTAGCACAGATACGCAGTATTTT. It yields the protein CSAGSGVSTDTQYF.

This clonotype was observed many times. The chain joins TRBV19 to TRBJ2-5; no clear D gene. Germline lookup yields CDR1 LNHDA and CDR2 SQIVND (reference sequence). Trimming took off 3 bases at V and 0 bases at J, with 11 bases between the two ends. The CDR3 is 15 amino acids. This CDR3 is CASSIEDSNQETQYF. The CDR3 DNA reads TGTGCCAGTAGTATTGAGGATAGCAACCAAGAGACCCAGTACTTC. Full variable domain (outside the CDR3, taken from reference TRBV19 and TRBJ2-5): DGGITQSPKYLFRKEGQNVTLSCEQNLNHDAMYWYRQDPGQGLRLIYYSQIVNDFQKGDIAEGYSVSREKKESFPLTVTSAQKNPTAFYLCASSIEDSNQETQYFGPGTRLLVL.

This clonotype showed up many times. The rearrangement links TRBV24-1 to TRBJ2-1, with D tentatively TRBD1 (6 bases). Trimming took off 5 bases at V and 9 bases at J, with 19 bases between the two ends. The germline V gene has CDR1 KGHDR and CDR2 SFDVKD. This CDR3 is built from 15 residues. CDR3 bases: TGTGCCACCAGTGTCACAGGGCGTAGAGGTTTTGAGCAGTTCTTC. Its translation is CATSVTGRRGFEQFF.

This clonotype was recorded at least ten times. V gene TRBV6-4 combines with J gene TRBJ2-1; D possibly corresponds to TRBD2 (5 bases). With 3 bases removed from V and 0 bases from J, the gap between germline ends came to 12 bases. Looked up from germline, CDR1 is MRHNA and CDR2 is SNTAGT. This CDR3 contains 16 residues. CDR3 amino acids: CASSERGRDSYNEQFF. CDR3 bases: TGTGCCAGCAGTGAGCGAGGGAGAGACTCCTACAATGAGCAGTTCTTC.